This T cell receptor (beta chain) derives from a study of response to subunit inactivated influenza vaccine (dated by TCRdb to the late 2010s). Turning to the overall study: The study used deep quantitative T cell receptor repertoire profiling to track responses to a trivalent subunit inactivated influenza vaccine.

Results the study describes overall, beyond this receptor: According to the authors, only a limited number of new T cells may be recruited by each seasonal influenza vaccination.

The library was prepared using RT-PCR. Reads for this sample came from an Illumina HiSeq 2500. TCRdb took the public reads, trimmed them with fastp at Q25, ran MiXCR for clone calling and kept in-frame beta chains. Rows with a matching CDR3 protein are joined into one entry that keeps the most common DNA and genes. This sample is represented by roughly 620,000 distinct CDR3 sequences; roughly 10% of them were singletons. The top ten clones comprise roughly 9.6% of the sample. CDR3 length: 15 amino acids, cysteine to phenylalanine. Kept here is only the CDR3 DNA, which spans 45 bases and is read in frame from base 1. Cut back by 1 base and 4 bases, the V and J ends lie 10 bases apart. A note on this clonotype: Its antigen has not been determined. Base-call qualities are not available, and no considerably larger clone is one nucleotide away.

The data were also submitted as part of a second study, on T cells expressing NK-cell markers. The second paper states: The TCR beta cDNA libraries were made using 5'RACE template switching, a step that added both a universal primer site and unique molecular identifiers. TCR beta-chain repertoires were profiled in sorted CD3+CD56+NKG2C+, CD3+CD56+NKG2C- and CD3+CD56-NKG2C+ T-cell subsets from several donors. Among the eight sequenced donors, seven were HCMV-seropositive and one was HCMV-seronegative. To restrict sorting to alphabetaTCR-expressing T cells, an anti-gammadeltaTCR antibody was added in several experiments. In six donors, the dominant CD3+CD56+NKG2C+ clonotypes ranked among the top 10 CD8+ clonotypes, making up roughly 1.0-7.0% of CD8+ T cells. Those dominant clonotypes were again the most abundant among CD3+CD56-NKG2C+ cells in a few donors, at about 25-65%. Whether the expanded NKG2C-expressing T cell clones were specific for HCMV antigens remained unclear. The study sequenced eight donors, all healthy volunteers chosen at random: three men and five women. HCMV-specific IgG was detected in serum with a commercial ELISA kit to determine HCMV serostatus. Peripheral blood mononuclear cells were isolated from blood by Ficoll density gradient centrifugation. For 5 or 6 donors, unsorted PBMC were also used to sequence bulk peripheral blood T-cell repertoires. cDNA synthesis was primed from the TCR beta constant segment, followed by two successive PCR amplification steps. Illumina HiSeq 2000/2500, MiSeq or NextSeq was used to sequence libraries as 2 x 150 bp reads. MIGEC was used to demultiplex reads and group reads by UMI, and MiTCR was used to assemble and quantify clonotypes. To remove erroneous sequences, TCR cDNA sequences were retained only when supported by two or more reads. The tcR package was used for downstream repertoire analysis, and clonotypes were matched across fractions by CDR3 nucleotide sequence plus V segment. VDJmatch was used to annotate antigen specificity against VDJdb, with one amino acid substitution in CDR3 permitted.

The source was PBMCs from blood, collected on the day of vaccination. The rearrangement joined TRBV12-3 or TRBV12-4 to TRBJ2-2; a tentative D match to TRBD2 spans 6 bases. The receptor's source is a man over 45 who received an inactivated influenza vaccine. Donor details come from another sample of the same person, matched by shared clones. The CDR3 region has the sequence CASSLGGVVTGELFF. The base sequence is TGTGCCAGCAGTTTAGGCGGGGTAGTCACCGGGGAGCTGTTTTTT.